This T cell receptor beta chain was sequenced for a study of blood T cell repertoires in COVID-19. Study as a whole: Collection of acute and convalescent COVID-19 samples took place in the United States, Italy and Spain. Nucleic acid was either cDNA or gDNA, and it came from T cells, B-cell-depleted T cells, or PBMCs.

CDR1 and CDR2 (germline): SGHRS, YFSETQ. The length of the CDR3 is 14 residues. V was pared by 6 bases and J by 8 bases, with 8 bases of the junction left unmatched. The table came from immunoSEQ multiplex PCR; TCRdb's copy has only in-frame clones and leaves some out. This sample carries under 85,000 clones, about 90% of them seen once, and the ten largest clones take 15% to 20%. Sequenced sample: peripheral blood. This clonotype was sampled from a man between 40 and 49 years old with COVID-19, enrolled during active disease. The chain has TRBV5-1 and TRBJ2-1, with 10 bases fitting TRBD1. The DNA for the CDR3 is TGCGCCAGCAAGAGACAGGGGGCTGTGGATGAGCAGTTCTTC. It specifies CASKRQGAVDEQFF.